What follows are 17 T cell receptor beta chains derived from one specimen sequenced in a study of T-cell memory formation after mild COVID-19. TCRdb ran MiXCR on the 5' RACE reads and lists one entry per CDR3 protein. The sample holds around 200,000 distinct CDR3 sequences; 10% to 13% are singletons and the top ten take approximately 3%. Sequenced material: PBMCs or a T cell subset sorted from them (not recorded which). These receptor sequences come from a man aged 18 to 30 who had mild COVID-19 (a few samples of this study predate the infection). Cell type and time point are not known.

There are a few counts of this clonotype. The chain has TRBV5-1 and TRBJ2-5; D is ambiguous. CDR1 and CDR2 (germline): SGHRS, YFSETQ. V shed 4 bases and J shed 3 bases, with 13 bases lying between them. This CDR3 is built from 14 residues. As DNA, the CDR3 is TGCGCCAGCAGCCCTAGGGCCTCAGAAGAGACCCAGTACTTC. The encoded protein is CASSPRASEETQYF.

The chain couples TRBV9 to TRBJ1-1; D is possibly TRBD1 (5 bases). V lost 0 bases and J 4 bases, leaving 10 bases between the germline ends. Per germline, CDR1 SGDLS and CDR2 YYNGEE. CDR3 length: 14 amino acids. The CDR3 coding sequence is TGTGCCAGCAGCGTAGTGGGGGGAAGCACTGAAGCTTTCTTT. Its protein is CASSVVGGSTEAFF.

This clonotype has more than one count but fewer than ten. As DNA, the CDR3 is TGCGCCAGCAGCTCGGACCGGAGAACCTACGAGCAGTACTTC. The encoded protein is CASSSDRRTYEQYF. The rearrangement joins TRBV5-1 to TRBJ2-7; D unresolved. The germline V gene has CDR1 SGHRS and CDR2 YFSETQ. This CDR3 contains 14 residues. Trimming took 3 bases from V and 2 from J, leaving 12 bases between them. Looking up the rest from reference TRBV5-1 and TRBJ2-7 gives the full variable domain: KAGVTQTPRYLIKTRGQQVTLSCSPISGHRSVSWYQQTPGQGLQFLFEYFSETQRNKGNFPGRFSGRQFSNSRSEMNVSTLELGDSALYLCASSSDRRTYEQYFGPGTRLTVT.

The chain employs TRBV10-1 and TRBJ2-5; D could derive from TRBD1 or TRBD2 (5 bases each). CDR3 length: 14 residues. V dropped 4 bases and J dropped 5 bases, with 14 bases sitting between them. Looked up from germline, CDR1 is WNHNN and CDR2 is SYGVQD (reference sequence). The CDR3 region is CASSVGDDRETQYF. CDR3 coding DNA: TGCGCCAGCAGTGTTGGGGACGACCGGGAGACCCAGTACTTC.

In this sample, this clonotype turned up a few times. The chain joins TRBV5-1 to TRBJ1-2, with D possibly being TRBD1 (6 bases). Trimming took 0 bases from V and 5 from J, leaving 14 bases between them. The germline V gene encodes CDR1 SGHRS and CDR2 YFSETQ. The CDR3 sequence is 15 residues long. The CDR3 loop reads CASSLGTERSYGYTF. CDR3 bases: TGCGCCAGCAGCTTGGGGACAGAGAGATCGTATGGCTACACCTTC.

This clonotype has ten or more counts. CDR3 nucleotides: TGTGCCAGCAACGGGGACAGGCGGTCACCCCTCCACTTT. Translation: CASNGDRRSPLHF. This chain connects TRBV7-2 to TRBJ1-6, with TRBD1 matching over 8 bases. Trimming at V came to 7 bases and at J to 10 bases, leaving 6 bases not matched to a gene. The CDR3 is 13 residues long. Germline assignment: CDR1 SGHTA and CDR2 FQGNSA.

This chain links TRBV2 with TRBJ2-5, with TRBD2 matching over 10 bases. This CDR3 has 15 amino acids. The V gene's germline CDR1 is SNHLY and CDR2 FYNNEI. V lost 8 bases, J lost 5 bases, and 11 bases stayed unmatched. The CDR3: CASRRERGGSETQYF. The CDR3 coding sequence is TGTGCCAGCCGGAGGGAGCGGGGGGGCTCGGAGACCCAGTACTTC. Complete variable domain (other parts from reference TRBV2 and TRBJ2-5): EPEVTQTPSHQVTQMGQEVILRCVPISNHLYFYWYRQILGQKVEFLVSFYNNEISEKSEIFDDQFSVERPDGSNFTLKIRSTKLEDSAMYFCASRRERGGSETQYFGPGTRLLVL.

This clonotype was observed a few times. This chain connects TRBV7-9 to TRBJ2-6; no firm D call. V was trimmed by 1 base and J by 3 bases, leaving 22 bases between them. The CDR3 sequence is 20 residues long. CDR1 and CDR2 from the germline V gene are SEHNR and FQNEAQ (reference sequence). The CDR3, as DNA: TGTGCCAGCAGCTTAGTGGAGTACACCGATGCTTTTGGTGGGGCCAACGTCCTGACTTTC. Its translation is CASSLVEYTDAFGGANVLTF.

This clonotype was detected a few times. The chain joins TRBV5-1 to TRBJ1-3; 7 nucleotides match TRBD1. The CDR3 length is 14 residues. The germline V gene has CDR1 SGHRS and CDR2 YFSETQ. V lost 3 bases, J lost 10 bases, and 10 bases stayed unmatched. CDR3 loop: CASSSSRDSQTIYF. CDR3 sequence (DNA): TGCGCCAGCAGCTCGTCCCGGGACAGCCAAACCATATATTTT.

The table lists this clonotype with many counts. The genes are TRBV12-3 or TRBV12-4 and TRBJ2-3; D gene ambiguous. CDR3 length: 11 residues. V was cut by 4 bases and J by 4 bases, with 3 bases left in between. This CDR3 reads CASSSADTQYF. CDR3 in DNA: TGTGCCAGCAGTTCCGCAGATACGCAGTATTTT.

The J gene is TRBJ1-6, the V gene TRBV20-1; no firm D call. V was trimmed by 8 bases and J by 8 bases, leaving 13 bases between them. Germline loops: CDR1 DFQATT, CDR2 SNEGSKA (reference sequence). This CDR3 region has 12 residues. CDR3 coding DNA: TGCAGTATCGGGCAAAGGGATTCACCCCTCCACTTT. Protein product: CSIGQRDSPLHF.

This chain links TRBV5-1 with TRBJ2-1; D gene uncertain. The CDR3 consists of 13 residues. V lost 0 bases to trimming and J lost 15 bases, with 16 bases between them. The V gene's germline CDR1 is SGHRS and CDR2 YFSETQ. CDR3 sequence reads: CASSLAGPAEAFF. The CDR3 DNA reads as TGCGCCAGCAGCTTGGCCGGTCCGGCGGAAGCGTTCTTC.

Comments on this clonotype: One end of the junction is discordant with germline, which a read error may explain. As DNA, the CDR3 is TGTGCCAGCAGCCCACGGGAGGGCAGGTATAAGTCACCCCTCCACTTT. It encodes CASSPREGRYKSPLHF. The V and J genes are TRBV9 and TRBJ1-6; D call uncertain. This CDR3 region has 16 residues. Per germline, CDR1 SGDLS and CDR2 YYNGEE.

This clonotype came up many times. The genes are TRBV5-6 and TRBJ2-2; 12 nucleotides agree with TRBD1. Germline CDR1 is SGHDT and CDR2 is YYEEEE. This CDR3 comprises 15 residues. The V segment lost 3 bases and the J segment 4 bases; nucleotides outside the gene matches: 1. CDR3 in DNA: TGTGCCAGCAGCTGGGACAGGGGGCGCACCGGGGAGCTGTTTTTT. Translated, it gives CASSWDRGRTGELFF.

This clonotype was seen a few times. This chain uses TRBV20-1 with TRBJ1-2; no clear D. V gave up 4 bases and J gave up 4 bases, with 19 bases separating them. The CDR3 covers 15 residues. Germline values: CDR1 DFQATT, CDR2 SNEGSKA (reference sequence). The CDR3 sequence is CSATRSRAGGYGYTF. CDR3 bases: TGCAGTGCTACTCGATCGAGGGCAGGCGGCTATGGCTACACCTTC.

The gene calls are TRBV20-1 and TRBJ2-2; no reliable D call. This CDR3 is 14 amino acids long. Germline CDR1 reads DFQATT; CDR2 reads SNEGSKA (reference sequence). With 6 bases removed from V and 4 bases from J, the gap between germline ends came to 15 bases. CDR3 protein: CSARSESGTGELFF. CDR3 nucleotides: TGCAGTGCCAGGAGTGAGTCGGGCACCGGGGAGCTGTTTTTT.

In regard to this clonotype: A read error may explain this, as a much larger clone is one base away. The chain has TRBV5-1 and TRBJ1-5; 7 nucleotides line up with TRBD1. This CDR3 has 15 amino acids. Losses at the gene ends were 4 bases for V and 7 bases for J; bases not matched to a gene: 11. The germline gives CDR1 SGHRS, CDR2 YFSETQ. DNA for the CDR3: TGCGCCAGCAGCCCGGGGACAGTGGTTACGCAGCCCCAGCATTTT. The encoded protein is CASSPGTVVTQPQHF.